Shown below are 24 T cell receptor beta chains from a single sample sequenced in a study of breast tumors, draining lymph nodes, adjacent tissues. TCRdb passed the multiplex PCR reads through MiXCR, listing each CDR3 protein once. The profile shows 130,000 or so distinct CDR3 sequences, 21% of them singletons. Axillary draining lymph nodes of breast cancer patients supplied the node samples. The sequenced sample consisted of axillary lymph node tissue. All receptors derive from a female donor with breast cancer. Some clones in this sample may be carry-over from other donors' samples.

This clonotype has ten or more counts. CDR3 protein: CASSDSGRDYNEQFF. The CDR3 bases are TGCGCCAGCAGTGATAGCGGGAGGGATTACAATGAGCAGTTCTTC. The J gene is TRBJ2-1, the V gene TRBV4-1; 11 nucleotides align to TRBD2. The CDR3 consists of 15 residues. The trim removed 6 bases at V and 4 bases at J, leaving 5 bases unmatched. Germline V lookup: CDR1 MGHRA, CDR2 YSYEKL.

This clonotype was counted between two and nine times. A junction end diverges from the germline sequence, so it may reflect a read error. The chain is built from TRBV30 and TRBJ2-1, with 8 nucleotides matching TRBD2. The CDR3 sequence is 16 residues long. The germline V gene has CDR1 GTSNPN and CDR2 SVGIG (reference sequence). The CDR3 spells CAWSVPLTGTRHEQLF. The CDR3 DNA reads as TGTGCCTGGAGTGTCCCTCTTACCGGGACTAGGCATGAGCAGCTCTTC. Full variable domain (remainder filled in from reference TRBV30 and TRBJ2-1): SQTIHQWPATLVQPVGSPLSLECTVEGTSNPNLYWYRQAAGRGLQLLFYSVGIGQISSEVPQNLSASRPQDRQFILSSKKLLLSDSGFYLCAWSVPLTGTRHEQLFGPGTRLTVL.

This clonotype showed up just a few times. A junction end diverges from the germline sequence, so it may reflect a read error. The V gene is TRBV18, the J gene TRBJ1-2; 8 nucleotides line up with TRBD1. The CDR3 spans 16 residues. Germline V CDR1 and CDR2: KGHSH, LQKENI. The CDR3 DNA reads TGTGCCAGCTCGCCGACAGGGGATTCTCTATTAACAGGCTCCACCTTC. Protein: CASSPTGDSLLTGSTF.

The sample holds many counts of this clonotype. CDR3 in amino acids: CASSLGGTSAPGTQYF. The CDR3 region has the DNA TGCGCCAGCAGCTTGGGTGGGACTAGCGCCCCGGGTACGCAGTATTTT. This chain connects TRBV5-1 to TRBJ2-3, with 10 bases lining up with TRBD2. CDR1 and CDR2 from the germline V gene are SGHRS and YFSETQ. With 0 bases clipped from V and 8 bases from J, the junction kept 9 bases outside the gene matches. CDR3 size: 16 residues.

In its sample, this clonotype was seen many times. The chain is built from TRBV7-9 and TRBJ2-3, with 11 bases identical to TRBD2. With V trimmed by 5 bases and J by 1 base, 14 bases remained unmatched. The CDR3 is 19 residues long. The germline CDR1 and CDR2 sequences are SEHNR and FQNEAQ (reference sequence). CDR3 DNA: TGTGCCAGCAGCCCTATACCCCAACTAGCGGGAGTACGCACAGATACGCAGTATTTT. Encoded protein: CASSPIPQLAGVRTDTQYF.

At least ten counts were recorded for this clonotype. The chain links TRBV28 to TRBJ1-3; perhaps TRBD1 as D (6 bases). This CDR3 region has 14 residues. V lost 6 bases and J 0 bases, leaving 9 bases between the germline ends. Germline V CDR1 and CDR2: MDHEN, SYDVKM. The CDR3 DNA reads TGTGCCAGCAGGAGACAGGTCTCTGGAAACACCATATATTTT. Translation: CASRRQVSGNTIYF. Combining the CDR3 with reference TRBV28 and TRBJ1-3 gives the whole variable domain DVKVTQSSRYLVKRTGEKVFLECVQDMDHENMFWYRQDPGLGLRLIYFSYDVKMKEKGDIPEGYSVSREKKERFSLILESASTNQTSMYLCASRRQVSGNTIYFGEGSWLTVV.

Points on this clonotype: The CDR3 ends on some other residue instead of the conserved phenylalanine or tryptophan, so this is likely a read error. The rearrangement links TRBV5-4 to TRBJ2-1; 13 nucleotides match TRBD2. Per germline, CDR1 SGHNT and CDR2 YYREEE (reference sequence). Trimming took 5 bases from V and 8 from J; bases not matched to a gene: 7. This CDR3 comprises 15 residues. The CDR3 sequence is CASSHGLAGDYEQFL. CDR3 sequence (DNA): TGTGCCAGCAGTCACGGACTAGCGGGAGATTATGAGCAGTTCCTC.

This clonotype was seen repeatedly, ten times or more. The chain employs TRBV20-1 and TRBJ2-7; TRBD2 matches at 9 bases. The CDR3 extends over 13 amino acids. The germline V gene encodes CDR1 DFQATT and CDR2 SNEGSKA (reference sequence). After removal of 3 bases from V and 3 bases from J, the junction contained 3 bases not matched to a gene. This CDR3 reads CSASSGSFYEQYF. The CDR3 region has the DNA TGCAGTGCTAGTAGCGGGAGCTTCTACGAGCAGTACTTC.

The genes are TRBV5-4 and TRBJ2-2, with 9 bases matching TRBD1. The CDR3 loop spans 21 amino acids. With V trimmed by 2 bases and J by 4 bases, 21 bases remained unmatched. From germline, CDR1 is SGHNT and CDR2 YYREEE (reference sequence). This CDR3 is CASSFRDRVLGLRWVTGELFF. The CDR3 coding sequence is TGTGCCAGCAGCTTCCGGGACAGGGTTTTAGGGCTAAGGTGGGTCACCGGGGAGCTGTTTTTT.

Ten or more counts support this clonotype. The CDR3 sequence is CASSLTFASGANVLTF. The CDR3 coding sequence is TGTGCCAGCAGTTTAACGTTCGCCTCTGGGGCCAACGTCCTGACTTTC. This chain links TRBV27 with TRBJ2-6; D not resolved. The germline V and J ends were trimmed by 2 bases and 0 bases, with 8 bases remaining between them. CDR3 length: 16 amino acids. Germline CDR1 MNHEY, CDR2 SMNVEV (reference sequence).

At least ten counts were recorded for this clonotype. The rearrangement uses TRBV20-1 and TRBJ2-3, with 9 bases that match TRBD2. Germline V gene data show CDR1 as DFQATT and CDR2 as SNEGSKA (reference sequence). Trimming at V came to 1 base and at J to 2 bases, leaving 7 bases not matched to a gene. The CDR3 loop spans 16 amino acids. The CDR3 sequence: CSARGGLASFTDTQYF. CDR3 coding DNA: TGCAGTGCTAGAGGGGGACTAGCCTCCTTCACAGATACGCAGTATTTT.

As to this clonotype: This sequence may be a read error, since a much larger clone differs from it by one base. This chain uses TRBV29-1 with TRBJ1-4; weak D call: TRBD1 (6 bases). Trimming left V 4 bases short and J 5 bases short, with 11 bases between. CDR3 length: 13 residues. From germline, CDR1 is SQVTM and CDR2 ANQGSEA. CDR3 amino acids: CSVGLGGNEKLFF. CDR3 coding DNA: TGCAGCGTTGGGCTCGGGGGCAATGAAAAACTGTTTTTT. Based on the CDR3 plus reference TRBV29-1 and TRBJ1-4, the full variable domain is SAVISQKPSRDICQRGTSLTIQCQVDSQVTMMFWYRQQPGQSLTLIATANQGSEATYESGFVIDKFPISRPNLTFSTLTVSNMSPEDSSIYLCSVGLGGNEKLFFGSGTQLSVL.

As regards this clonotype: It may be a read error: a sequence one base away is much more abundant. This CDR3 fails to terminate in the conserved phenylalanine or tryptophan, so it likely reflects a read error. The chain is built from TRBV5-1 and TRBJ2-7, with D perhaps assigned TRBD1 or TRBD2 (5 bases each). This CDR3 spans 15 amino acids. V shed 0 bases and J shed 5 bases, with 15 bases lying between them. Germline V gene data show CDR1 as SGHRS and CDR2 as YFSETQ. CDR3 residues: CASSLVWDRTHEQYL. CDR3 nucleotide sequence: TGCGCCAGCAGCTTGGTCTGGGACCGGACCCACGAGCAGTACCTC.

Ten or more counts support this clonotype. The V and J genes are TRBV9 and TRBJ2-3; D uncertain. Deletions cut 6 bases from V and 8 bases from J, with 4 bases between. Germline values: CDR1 SGDLS, CDR2 YYNGEE. The CDR3 is 9 residues long. In nucleotides, the CDR3 is TGTGCCAGCATTCGTACGCAGTATTTT. This encodes CASIRTQYF.

This clonotype has just a few counts. Relative to the germline gene, one junction end is altered; a read error may explain this. The V call is TRBV11-2, the J call TRBJ2-3, with 7 bases matching TRBD2. The CDR3 covers 15 residues. CDR1 SGHAT and CDR2 FQNNGV come from the germline V gene. CDR3 DNA sequence: TGTGCCGGCAGCATTTCGGGGGGTTCAGGAGATACGCAGTATTTT. It yields the protein CAGSISGGSGDTQYF. Full variable domain (rest looked up from reference TRBV11-2 and TRBJ2-3): EAGVAQSPRYKIIEKRQSVAFWCNPISGHATLYWYQQILGQGPKLLIQFQNNGVVDDSQLPKDRFSAERLKGVDSTLKIQPAKLEDSAVYLCAGSISGGSGDTQYFGPGTRLTVL.

The V gene is TRBV28, the J gene TRBJ2-6, with TRBD1 as a possible D gene (6 bases). CDR3 length equals 14 residues. Trimming shortened V by 7 bases and J by 1 base, and 8 bases separated the two germline ends. Germline lookup yields CDR1 MDHEN and CDR2 SYDVKM. Here the CDR3 DNA reads TGTGCCAGCAAGGGGGTATCTGGGGCCAACGTCCTGACTTTC. Its translation: CASKGVSGANVLTF. Full variable domain (remainder filled in from reference TRBV28 and TRBJ2-6): DVKVTQSSRYLVKRTGEKVFLECVQDMDHENMFWYRQDPGLGLRLIYFSYDVKMKEKGDIPEGYSVSREKKERFSLILESASTNQTSMYLCASKGVSGANVLTFGAGSRLTVL.

This clonotype was seen a handful of times. This sequence joins TRBV29-1 and TRBJ2-2; no firm D call. Trimming stripped 6 bases from V and 5 bases from J, with 13 bases between. Germline CDR1 is SQVTM and CDR2 is ANQGSEA. The CDR3 runs 13 residues. The DNA of the CDR3 is TGCAGCGTCGGTGACCCAAAAACCGGGGAGCTGTTTTTT. This sequence encodes CSVGDPKTGELFF.

About this clonotype itself: This may stem from a read error, because a much larger clone lies one nucleotide away. This sequence joins TRBV10-1 and TRBJ2-1, with D unresolved. The CDR3 runs 13 residues. Germline CDR1 and CDR2: WNHNN and SYGVQD (reference sequence). CDR3 sequence: CASSDGLNNEQLF. CDR3 DNA sequence: TGCGCCAGCAGTGATGGGCTGAACAATGAGCAGCTCTTC.

Ten or more counts support this clonotype. This chain joins TRBV10-3 and TRBJ1-4, with D tentatively TRBD1 (5 bases). Trimming stripped 4 bases from V and 5 bases from J, with 14 bases between. Germline CDR1 reads ENHRY; CDR2 reads SYGVKD. The CDR3 totals 15 residues. CDR3 in DNA: TGTGCCATCAGTGGGGGGGGGTCTCCCAATGAAAAACTGTTTTTT. This encodes CAISGGGSPNEKLFF.

This clonotype occurred many times. V usage is TRBV5-1 and J usage is TRBJ2-3; tentative D call: TRBD1 (6 bases). Looked up from germline, CDR1 is SGHRS and CDR2 is YFSETQ. This CDR3 has 14 amino acids. Trimming left V 0 bases short and J 5 bases short, with 10 bases between. This CDR3 reads CASSLAGRGDTQYF. Here the CDR3 DNA reads TGCGCCAGCAGCTTGGCCGGCAGGGGAGATACGCAGTATTTT.

This clonotype was seen only a few times. V and J are TRBV7-3 and TRBJ1-5; no firm D call. V was cut by 0 bases and J by 6 bases, with 9 bases left in between. The V gene's germline CDR1 is SGHTA and CDR2 FQGTGA. This CDR3 is built from 14 residues. DNA of the CDR3: TGTGCCAGCAGCTTAACCCGCCGAGGTCAGCCCCAGCATTTT. Translated: CASSLTRRGQPQHF.

This clonotype was seen ten or more times. The chain recombines TRBV10-2 with TRBJ1-3; tentative D call: TRBD1 (5 bases). The CDR3 totals 14 residues. Germline CDR1 WSHSY, CDR2 SAAADI. Trimming took off 10 bases at V and 5 bases at J, with 18 bases between the two ends. Written as DNA, the CDR3 is TGCGCCACCCGAAGGCCTCAGGGAAGAAACACCATATATTTT. This sequence encodes CATRRPQGRNTIYF.

Comment on this clonotype: A read error may account for a junction end that differs from germline. The V call is TRBV18, the J call TRBJ1-3; D unresolved. The CDR3 loop spans 16 amino acids. The germline V gene encodes CDR1 KGHSH and CDR2 LQKENI. In DNA, the CDR3 is TGTGCCGGCTCCCGGACGTCAACTAGCTCTGGAAACACCATATATTTT. Residues: CAGSRTSTSSGNTIYF. Drawing the rest from reference TRBV18 and TRBJ1-3, the complete variable domain is NAGVMQNPRHLVRRRGQEARLRCSPMKGHSHVYWYRQLPEEGLKFMVYLQKENIIDESGMPKERFSAEFPKEGPSILRIQQVVRGDSAAYFCAGSRTSTSSGNTIYFGEGSWLTVV.

This clonotype was recorded at least ten times. This chain links TRBV4-1 with TRBJ1-6; D remains ambiguous. The V end lost 0 bases, the J end lost 9 bases, and 0 bases lay between the germline ends. This CDR3 is built from 11 residues. CDR1 is MGHRA and CDR2 is YSYEKL in the germline V gene. CDR3 nucleotide sequence: TGCGCCAGCAGCCAAGATTCACCCCTCCACTTT. Its translation: CASSQDSPLHF.